A selection of T cell receptor beta chains follows, all from one sample in a study of blood T cells in healthy people across ages. TCRdb called the 5' RACE reads again in MiXCR, with one record for every CDR3 protein. The sample has 1.8 million or so distinct CDR3 sequences, around 42% seen once. The sequenced sample was blood. The source of these receptors is a human donor in good health. CDR3s leave out the opening cysteine and the closing phenylalanine or tryptophan. A D gene is named only where the DNA matches it firmly. A clone size is listed for some rows: how often the clone was seen (once, few, many), or a class if it is expanded.

V	J	size	D	CDR3
TRBV7-2	TRBJ1-1	once	.	TSSLRWSFEAF
TRBV3-1	TRBJ2-5	.	.	ASSQLSPSGEQY
TRBV7-9	TRBJ1-2	.	.	ASSLAYEVSDGYT
TRBV7-2	TRBJ2-1	once	.	ASSLAGVGDEQF
TRBV7-2	TRBJ2-3	.	.	ASSIQGREDTQY
TRBV7-3	TRBJ2-1	.	TRBD2	ASSLHGLAGVGEQF
TRBV29-1	TRBJ2-5	few	TRBD2	SVQRERGMETQY
TRBV12-3/TRBV12-4	TRBJ2-5	few	TRBD1	ASSLSGQGFQETQY
TRBV12-3/TRBV12-4	TRBJ2-1	.	.	ASSLALRGTSQETQF
TRBV20-1	TRBJ1-2	many	.	SASPPAGPMSYT
TRBV5-1	TRBJ1-1	.	.	ASSLGSRGRRTEAF
TRBV20-1	TRBJ1-5	.	.	SAYVGTRGYSNQPQH
TRBV11-2	TRBJ2-7	.	.	ASSRTNRHEQY
TRBV27	TRBJ2-7	.	.	ANKTGYYYEQY
TRBV3-1	TRBJ1-4	few	.	ASSREGGFNEKLF
TRBV24-1	TRBJ2-3	many	.	ATSDRTDTQY
TRBV4-1	TRBJ2-7	few	.	ASSQEGGGLGIYEQY
TRBV6-1	TRBJ1-2	few	.	ATMWEVAYGYT
TRBV28	TRBJ1-2	few	TRBD1	ASRSPQGADDGYT
TRBV29-1	TRBJ2-1	.	.	SGSGTLEGYEQF
TRBV10-3	TRBJ2-3	few	.	AISNPASDTQY
TRBV28	TRBJ1-5	.	.	ASNEESNRPQH
TRBV20-1	TRBJ1-1	.	.	SAKGRTRGTEAF
TRBV28	TRBJ2-5	.	TRBD2	ASSYEASGYQETQY
TRBV25-1	.	.	.	ASSEGGAKTQY
TRBV7-9	TRBJ2-5	.	.	ASEGTIGEQY
TRBV27	TRBJ1-2	.	.	ASSLSSGYGHT
TRBV4-1	TRBJ1-5	.	.	ASSHNVGDNNQPQH
TRBV20-1	TRBJ2-7	.	TRBD2	SARDRASGGYEQY
TRBV11-1	TRBJ2-1	few	TRBD2	ASSFGLLAGGPNEQF
TRBV7-3	TRBJ2-3	many	TRBD2	ASSPSSSGGATRTDTQY
TRBV6-2/TRBV6-3	TRBJ1-1	few	.	ASTERGTEAF
TRBV12-3/TRBV12-4	TRBJ2-6	.	.	ASSSQGLGTNVLT
TRBV5-1	TRBJ2-3	.	.	ASSSTDTDTQY
TRBV5-1	TRBJ2-6	.	.	ASSLAGGIGLSGANVLT
TRBV6-4	TRBJ2-3	few	.	ASSLRPGSTDTQY
TRBV20-1	TRBJ1-2	.	TRBD1	SAAEGADYGYT
TRBV5-5	TRBJ2-1	few	.	ASSWRDNEQF
TRBV9	TRBJ1-5	.	.	ASSVGRSNQPQH
TRBV20-1	TRBJ2-3	.	TRBD2	SAREGGRALTDTQY
TRBV6-1	TRBJ1-5	.	TRBD1	AGSEAPGQGIRQPQH
TRBV24-1	TRBJ2-4	.	.	ATSDPGAGAIQY
TRBV29-1	TRBJ1-2	.	.	SSSGGDDYGHT
TRBV28	TRBJ2-1	few	.	ASSFEAAYNEQF
TRBV7-2	TRBJ2-5	.	.	ASSLAGGTQY
TRBV6-6	TRBJ1-2	few	TRBD1	ASSYRGQGGYGYT
TRBV3-1	TRBJ2-5	.	.	ASSHGGPVETQY